The rows below give T cell receptor beta chains drawn from one sample of a study of long-term antiretroviral therapy in people with HIV. TCRdb's copy holds only in-frame clones and misses some; the assay was immunoSEQ multiplex PCR. This table holds fewer than 35,000 clones, about 85% found once. Sequencing was performed on unsorted PBMCs, taken 3 years after starting antiretroviral therapy. Receptors originate from a man aged 35 to 55 with HIV. Both conserved end residues are trimmed from each CDR3. Fields, in order: V gene, J gene, CDR3 protein.

TRBV5-6,TRBJ1-6,ASSLYRGRGNSPLH
TRBV29-1,TRBJ1-4,SGQGDNEKLF
TRBV6-5,TRBJ1-1,ASSYSRSNTEAF
TRBV12-5,TRBJ1-2,ASALTGDQANYGYT
TRBV5-1,TRBJ2-3,ASSSGTAGPSTDTQY
TRBV6-5,TRBJ1-1,ASSRNEKNTEAF
TRBV7-9,TRBJ2-3,ASSPGTESTDTQY
TRBV5-6,TRBJ2-3,ASSLTDASTDTQY
TRBV2,TRBJ1-3,ASRPGTGGNTIY
TRBV6-6,TRBJ2-7,ASRITGVHEQY
TRBV5-1,TRBJ2-3,ASSLYVSTDTQY
TRBV2,TRBJ1-1,ASSDVPRRAWERNTEAF
TRBV6-4,TRBJ1-1,ASSHEGGTEAF
TRBV5-4,TRBJ2-2,ASSGGLAGDTGELF
TRBV30,TRBJ2-1,ACTQGSSYNEQF
TRBV18,TRBJ2-7,ASSPRQGGYEQY
TRBV6-5,TRBJ2-5,ASSYEGPGAETQY
TRBV29-1,TRBJ1-2,SVENGQGPGYT
TRBV29-1,TRBJ2-5,SVVGGPDLQETQY
TRBV1,TRBJ2-7,TSSHRLAGASEY
TRBV4-2,TRBJ2-7,ASSRMDRAGTYEQY
TRBV5-8,TRBJ1-2,ASSQGQPYDGYT
TRBV9,TRBJ1-3,ASSAMGGAPGNTIY
TRBV5-1,TRBJ1-2,ASSLGDRKGYT
TRBV18,TRBJ1-3,ASSGLVSGNTIY
TRBV5-4,TRBJ2-5,ASSADRGLLETQY
TRBV5-1,TRBJ2-5,ASSLAERTAQETQY
TRBV13,TRBJ2-6,ASRTRASHSGANVLT
TRBV7-7,TRBJ1-3,ASSAGQGNGNTIY
TRBV25-1,TRBJ1-5,ASSERQGNQPQH
TRBV9,TRBJ2-7,ASSGSGSQYEQY
TRBV15,TRBJ2-3,ATSESSTDTQY
TRBV11-2,TRBJ2-7,ASRGGLSYEQY
TRBV5-1,TRBJ2-1,ASSLSPGKGNEQF
TRBV27,TRBJ2-7,ASSVGQGIEQY
TRBV7-8,TRBJ2-7,ASSLALGESPYEQY
TRBV29-1,TRBJ1-5,SVAGGDSNQPQH
TRBV5-4,TRBJ2-5,ASSYQGHPEETQY
TRBV11-1,TRBJ2-5,ASSWSGTGGETQY
TRBV5-5,TRBJ1-1,ASSPTELNTEAF
TRBV7-8,TRBJ2-3,ASSARQGSTDTQY
TRBV27,TRBJ1-1,ASKGGSPEAF
TRBV2,TRBJ1-1,ASSGQMNTEAF
TRBV10-3,TRBJ1-3,AISEPRAVTSGNTIY
TRBV2,TRBJ2-7,ASSDYGASSYEQY
TRBV19,TRBJ1-5,ASSPRGGEQPQH
TRBV30,TRBJ1-2,AWRGTGVLYGYT
TRBV10-2,TRBJ1-1,ASSGRDRFQNTEAF
TRBV28,TRBJ1-1,ASTRRYMNTEAF
TRBV4-2,TRBJ2-5,ASSPPPAGGQETQY
TRBV7-6,TRBJ2-1,ASSLDLPTYNEQF
TRBV5-1,TRBJ2-7,ASSLGQYYEQY
TRBV11-3,TRBJ1-1,ASSLGTNTEAF
TRBV27,TRBJ1-1,ASSLYDSNTEAF
TRBV4-2,TRBJ1-6,ASSQRPANSPLH
TRBV19,TRBJ1-1,ASSWTGRNTEAF
TRBV4-1,TRBJ1-1,ASSQAPNRGPDTEAF